Below, 25 T cell receptor beta chains from the same sample are listed, as sequenced in a study of blood T cell repertoires in COVID-19. Profiled with immunoSEQ multiplex PCR; TCRdb holds only in-frame clones, not every one. This table has roughly 180,000 clones, 70% to 90% appearing once. The sequenced material came from peripheral blood. All receptors come from a woman between 50 and 59 years old with COVID-19, enrolled during active disease.

The chain combines TRBV7-2 with TRBJ2-1, with 9 bases lining up with TRBD1. This CDR3 spans 17 amino acids. Unmatched junction bases numbered 10, after V lost 2 bases and J lost 5 bases. Per the germline V gene, CDR1 is SGHTA and CDR2 is FQGNSA. The CDR3 region is CASSLRNFGTGNNEQFF. The CDR3 nucleotides read TGTGCCAGCAGCTTACGAAACTTCGGGACAGGGAACAATGAGCAGTTCTTC.

CDR3 loop: CASSVDPDSTYEQYF. Written as DNA, the CDR3 is TGTGCCAGCAGCGTAGACCCAGACTCAACTTACGAGCAGTACTTC. The chain combines TRBV9 with TRBJ2-7; D call uncertain. V was trimmed by 0 bases and J by 4 bases, leaving 14 bases between them. Germline V gene lookup returns CDR1 SGDLS and CDR2 YYNGEE. The CDR3 has 15 amino acids.

CDR3 in DNA: TGTGCCAGCAGCTTCTCCCGAGATTTTGCCTCCTACGAGCAGTACTTC. Translating gives CASSFSRDFASYEQYF. The chain uses TRBV11-2 and TRBJ2-7, with unresolved D. Trimming pared 3 bases from V and 0 bases from J, leaving 15 bases between. CDR3 size: 16 residues. Germline V gene data show CDR1 as SGHAT and CDR2 as FQNNGV.

The genes are TRBV3-1 (or the pseudogene TRBV3-2) and TRBJ2-1; perhaps TRBD2 as D (6 bases). Germline V lookup: CDR1 LGHDT, CDR2 YNNKEL (reference sequence). V lost 4 bases to trimming and J lost 0 bases, with 16 bases between them. The CDR3 spans 17 residues. CDR3 nucleotide sequence: TGTGCCAGCAGCCGCAGCCAAGCGGGTAGCTCCTACAATGAGCAGTTCTTC. Residues: CASSRSQAGSSYNEQFF.

In regard to this clone: Other DNA variants within this sample encode the same CDR3. The chain links TRBV7-2 to TRBJ2-1; D uncertain. CDR1 and CDR2 (germline): SGHTA, FQGNSA. CDR3 size: 12 residues. The ends were cut back, 0 bases at V and 7 bases at J, with 4 bases in the middle. CDR3 protein: CASSLASNEQFF. For the CDR3, the DNA is TGTGCCAGCAGCTTAGCGTCAAATGAGCAGTTCTTC.

The rearrangement links TRBV4-1 to TRBJ2-7; 9 bases line up with TRBD1. The CDR3 consists of 16 residues. Germline V gene sequence: CDR1 MGHRA, CDR2 YSYEKL. With 4 bases clipped from V and 4 bases from J, the junction kept 11 bases outside the gene matches. CDR3 DNA: TGCGCCAGCAGCCTTCTCGACTTGGGACAGGGTTACGAGCAGTACTTC. This codes for CASSLLDLGQGYEQYF.

The gene calls are TRBV6-5 and TRBJ2-2, with TRBD1 identical over 7 bases. Trimming took 4 bases from V and 6 from J; bases not matched to a gene: 11. Germline V lookup: CDR1 MNHEY, CDR2 SVGAGI. The CDR3 runs to 16 residues. CDR3 nucleotide sequence: TGTGCCAGCAGTTTAATACAGGGGAATCCCCCCGGGGAGCTGTTTTTT. Amino acid sequence: CASSLIQGNPPGELFF.

The genes are TRBV19 and TRBJ2-3; 7 bases fit TRBD1. Germline CDR1 is LNHDA and CDR2 is SQIVND (reference sequence). CDR3 size: 15 residues. With V trimmed by 5 bases and J by 0 bases, 5 bases remained unmatched. The CDR3: CASSVQGSSTDTQYF. CDR3 coding DNA: TGTGCCAGTAGTGTACAGGGGTCCAGCACAGATACGCAGTATTTT.

V gene TRBV7-6 combines with J gene TRBJ2-5; the D gene is possibly TRBD2 (6 bases). Trimming stripped 2 bases from V and 3 bases from J, with 19 bases between. The CDR3 has 17 residues. The germline gives CDR1 SGHVS, CDR2 FNYEAQ. The CDR3 bases are TGTGCCAGCAGCTTACGGGATGGAGGGACTGGGGAAGAGACCCAGTACTTC. Protein: CASSLRDGGTGEETQYF. The variable domain in full, with the rest retrieved from reference TRBV7-6 and TRBJ2-5, is GAGVSQSPRYKVTKRGQDVALRCDPISGHVSLYWYRQALGQGPEFLTYFNYEAQQDKSGLPNDRFSAERPEGSISTLTIQRTEQRDSAMYRCASSLRDGGTGEETQYFGPGTRLLVL.

The chain carries TRBV7-9 and TRBJ2-5; D possibly corresponds to TRBD2 (5 bases). The length of the CDR3 is 15 residues. The V gene lost 0 bases and the J gene lost 1 base, with 9 bases spanning the gap. The V gene's germline CDR1 is SEHNR and CDR2 FQNEAQ (reference sequence). The CDR3 is CASSLAPGGQETQYF. The DNA for the CDR3 is TGTGCCAGCAGCTTAGCGCCCGGAGGCCAAGAGACCCAGTACTTC.

The chain carries TRBV7-9 and TRBJ2-7; TRBD1 matches at 7 bases. Germline CDR1 and CDR2: SEHNR and FQNEAQ (reference sequence). The CDR3 covers 14 residues. V was pared by 5 bases and J by 5 bases, with 9 bases of the junction left unmatched. In DNA form, the CDR3 reads TGTGCCAGCAGCCGAGGGACAGACCCCAACGAGCAGTACTTC. Protein sequence: CASSRGTDPNEQYF.

The genes are TRBV27 and TRBJ2-1; 13 nucleotides align to TRBD2. The CDR3 sequence is 17 residues long. Germline CDR1 is MNHEY and CDR2 is SMNVEV (reference sequence). Trimming cost V 4 bases and J 7 bases; bases outside gene matches: 10. In nucleotides, the CDR3 is TGTGCCAGCAGTTCGGGACTAGCGGGGTCTGGTGGTAATGAGCAGTTCTTC. Its protein product is CASSSGLAGSGGNEQFF.

This clone appeared once. The gene calls are TRBV24-1 and TRBJ1-5; 10 nucleotides line up with TRBD1. V trimming: 2 bases; J trimming: 5 bases; junction bases outside the gene matches: 2. The germline CDR1 and CDR2 sequences are KGHDR and SFDVKD. The CDR3 spans 15 residues. The CDR3 nucleotides are TGTGCCACCAGTGATTCCGGGACAGGGGATCAGCCCCAGCATTTT. As protein: CATSDSGTGDQPQHF.

The rearrangement uses TRBV30 and TRBJ2-5, with TRBD1 matching 7 bases. Trimming at V came to 4 bases and at J to 0 bases, leaving 8 bases not matched to a gene. Germline loops: CDR1 GTSNPN, CDR2 SVGIG (reference sequence). The CDR3 totals 15 residues. The chain's CDR3 is CAWTPGQAYQETQYF. CDR3 nucleotides: TGTGCCTGGACTCCAGGACAGGCATACCAAGAGACCCAGTACTTC.

This clone came up a few times. The chain couples TRBV10-2 to TRBJ2-7, with TRBD2 as a possible D gene (6 bases). This CDR3 is 16 amino acids long. Germline V gene sequence: CDR1 WSHSY, CDR2 SAAADI. V was trimmed by 10 bases and J by 0 bases, leaving 22 bases between them. The CDR3 DNA follows: TGCGCCACCCAATCCCGGGGAGGCGGGGACTCCTACGAGCAGTACTTC. The encoded protein is CATQSRGGGDSYEQYF.

The CDR3 DNA reads as TGTGCCAGCAGTGATCAAGCTAGCGGAAACACCGGGGAGCTGTTTTTT. Encoded protein: CASSDQASGNTGELFF. The V call is TRBV6-4, the J call TRBJ2-2, with 7 nucleotides matching TRBD2. V lost 3 bases, J lost 2 bases, and 6 bases stayed unmatched. There are 16 residues in the CDR3. The germline V gene encodes CDR1 MRHNA and CDR2 SNTAGT.

CDR3: CASRTDDGYTF. Here the CDR3 DNA reads TGTGCCAGCAGGACAGATGATGGCTACACCTTC. The chain is built from TRBV25-1 and TRBJ1-2, with D possibly TRBD1 on 5 matching bases. V lost 6 bases and J 6 bases, leaving 8 bases between the germline ends. The CDR3 is 11 residues long. Germline lookup yields CDR1 MGHDK and CDR2 SYGVNS.

The chain couples TRBV5-1 to TRBJ1-5; D might be TRBD1 (6 bases). This CDR3 has 15 residues. V lost 4 bases and J 3 bases, leaving 14 bases between the germline ends. Germline CDR1 is SGHRS and CDR2 is YFSETQ. This CDR3 is CASSPVTGTNQPQHF. CDR3 sequence (DNA): TGCGCCAGCAGCCCGGTTACAGGGACCAATCAGCCCCAGCATTTT.

The CDR3 nucleotides are TGTGCCAGCAGGGAGAGGGATGAGCAGTTCTTC. It encodes CASRERDEQFF. This rearrangement joins TRBV12-3 or TRBV12-4 to TRBJ2-1, with a weak D call TRBD2 (5 bases). The ends were cut back, 6 bases at V and 8 bases at J, with 8 bases in the middle. This CDR3 region has 11 residues.

The chain uses TRBV19 and TRBJ1-5; D is unclear. The CDR3 runs 16 residues. V lost 5 bases to trimming and J lost 4 bases, with 18 bases between them. Germline assignment: CDR1 LNHDA and CDR2 SQIVND (reference sequence). The CDR3 is CASSPARTAKNQPQHF. CDR3 DNA: TGTGCCAGTAGTCCCGCAAGAACAGCTAAAAATCAGCCCCAGCATTTT.

This clone is a singleton in its sample. The V gene is TRBV5-1, the J gene TRBJ2-7; D perhaps matches TRBD2 (5 bases). Trimming shortened V by 1 base and J by 0 bases, and 11 bases separated the two germline ends. Germline CDR1 SGHRS, CDR2 YFSETQ. This CDR3 is 15 amino acids long. The CDR3 DNA follows: TGCGCCAGCAGCTTGACGGGGTGGAACTCCTACGAGCAGTACTTC. This sequence encodes CASSLTGWNSYEQYF.

The chain carries TRBV30 and TRBJ2-7; TRBD1 matches at 9 bases. V lost 7 bases to trimming and J lost 6 bases; unmatched junction nucleotides: 4. This CDR3 has 11 residues. Looked up from germline, CDR1 is GTSNPN and CDR2 is SVGIG (reference sequence). This CDR3 is CALDRGGEQYF. CDR3 nucleotides: TGTGCCTTGGACAGGGGCGGCGAGCAGTACTTC.

This clone was found a few times. This rearrangement joins TRBV4-2 to TRBJ2-2, with D possibly being TRBD2 (5 bases). This CDR3 is 15 amino acids long. V was trimmed by 5 bases and J by 0 bases, leaving 10 bases between them. CDR1 and CDR2 from the germline V gene are LGHNA and YNFKEQ. Here the CDR3 reads CASSLRAANTGELFF. DNA for the CDR3: TGTGCCAGCAGCTTGCGGGCTGCGAACACCGGGGAGCTGTTTTTT.

The chain uses TRBV6-5 and TRBJ1-2, with D possibly TRBD1 on 6 matching bases. V was cut by 6 bases and J by 3 bases, with 11 bases left in between. The CDR3 loop spans 13 amino acids. Germline CDR1 MNHEY, CDR2 SVGAGI. CDR3 bases: TGTGCCAGCAGCTACACAGGGCACTATGGCTACACCTTC. It is translated as CASSYTGHYGYTF.

In its sample, this clone was seen a few times. J is TRBJ2-3 and V is TRBV19; 8 bases align to TRBD1. The CDR3 spans 16 residues. Per the germline V gene, CDR1 is LNHDA and CDR2 is SQIVND (reference sequence). V was pared by 1 base and J by 4 bases, with 7 bases of the junction left unmatched. The CDR3 DNA follows: TGTGCCAGTAGTATAGCATACAGGGGGATGTCAGATACGCAGTATTTT. The encoded protein is CASSIAYRGMSDTQYF.